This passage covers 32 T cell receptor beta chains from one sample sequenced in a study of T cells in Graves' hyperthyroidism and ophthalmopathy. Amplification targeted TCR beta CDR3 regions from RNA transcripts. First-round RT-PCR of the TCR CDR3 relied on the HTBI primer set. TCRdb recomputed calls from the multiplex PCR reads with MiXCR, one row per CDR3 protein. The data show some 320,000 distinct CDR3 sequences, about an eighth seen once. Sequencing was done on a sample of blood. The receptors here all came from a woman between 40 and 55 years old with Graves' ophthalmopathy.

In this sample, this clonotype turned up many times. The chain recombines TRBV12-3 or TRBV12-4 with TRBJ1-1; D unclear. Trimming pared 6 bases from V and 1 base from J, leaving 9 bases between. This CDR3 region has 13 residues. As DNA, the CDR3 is TGTGCCAGCAGCTTCGCGGGGAACACTGAAGCTTTCTTT. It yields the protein CASSFAGNTEAFF.

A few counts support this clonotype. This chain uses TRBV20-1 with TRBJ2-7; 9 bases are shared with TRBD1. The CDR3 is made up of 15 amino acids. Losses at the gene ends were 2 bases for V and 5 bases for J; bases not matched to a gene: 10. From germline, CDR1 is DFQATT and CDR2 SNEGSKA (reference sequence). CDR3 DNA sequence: TGCAGTGCTAGACCTGGGGACAGGGCAAGAAACGAGCAGTACTTC. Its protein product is CSARPGDRARNEQYF.

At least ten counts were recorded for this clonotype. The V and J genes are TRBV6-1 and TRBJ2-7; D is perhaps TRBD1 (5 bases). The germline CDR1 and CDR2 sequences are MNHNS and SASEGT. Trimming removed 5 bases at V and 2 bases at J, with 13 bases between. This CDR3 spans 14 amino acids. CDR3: CASSSRQNTYEQYF. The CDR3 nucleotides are TGTGCCAGCAGTTCGAGACAGAACACCTACGAGCAGTACTTC.

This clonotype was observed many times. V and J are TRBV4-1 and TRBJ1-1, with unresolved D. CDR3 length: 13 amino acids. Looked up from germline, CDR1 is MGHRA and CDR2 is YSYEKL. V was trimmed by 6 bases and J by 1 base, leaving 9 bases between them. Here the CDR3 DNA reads TGCGCCAGCAGGCGGACGGAGAACACTGAAGCTTTCTTT. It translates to CASRRTENTEAFF.

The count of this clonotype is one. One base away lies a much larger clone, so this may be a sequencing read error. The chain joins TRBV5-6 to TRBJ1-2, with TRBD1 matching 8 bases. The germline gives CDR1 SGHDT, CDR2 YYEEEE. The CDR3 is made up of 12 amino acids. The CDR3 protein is CAGSVGTGGYTF. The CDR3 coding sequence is TGTGCCGGCAGCGTAGGGACAGGTGGCTACACCTTC.

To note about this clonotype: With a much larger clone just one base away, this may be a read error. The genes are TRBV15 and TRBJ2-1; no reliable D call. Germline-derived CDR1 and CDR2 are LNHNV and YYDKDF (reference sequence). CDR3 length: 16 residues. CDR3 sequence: CATNLHGPSSCNEQFF. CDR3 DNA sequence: TGTGCCACCAACCTACACGGACCCAGCTCCTGCAATGAGCAGTTCTTC.

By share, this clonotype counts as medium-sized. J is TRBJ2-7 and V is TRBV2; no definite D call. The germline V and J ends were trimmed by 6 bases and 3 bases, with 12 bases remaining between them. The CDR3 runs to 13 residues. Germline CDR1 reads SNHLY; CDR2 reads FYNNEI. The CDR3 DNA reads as TGTGCCAGCAGGGACGGAAGCATCTACGAGCAGTACTTC. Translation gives CASRDGSIYEQYF. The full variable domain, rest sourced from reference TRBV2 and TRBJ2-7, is EPEVTQTPSHQVTQMGQEVILRCVPISNHLYFYWYRQILGQKVEFLVSFYNNEISEKSEIFDDQFSVERPDGSNFTLKIRSTKLEDSAMYFCASRDGSIYEQYFGPGTRLTVT.

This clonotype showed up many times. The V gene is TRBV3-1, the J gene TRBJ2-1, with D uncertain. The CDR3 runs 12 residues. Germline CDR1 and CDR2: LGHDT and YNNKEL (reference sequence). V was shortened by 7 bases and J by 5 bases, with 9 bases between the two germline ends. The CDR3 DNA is TGTGCCAGCAAGTATGGCGACAATGAGCAGTTCTTC. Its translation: CASKYGDNEQFF.

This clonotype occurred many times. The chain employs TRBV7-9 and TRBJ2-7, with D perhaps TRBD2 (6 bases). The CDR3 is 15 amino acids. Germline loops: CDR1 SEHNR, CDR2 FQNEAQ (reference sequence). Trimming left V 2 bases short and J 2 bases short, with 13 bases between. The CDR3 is CASSLKGGGTYEQYF. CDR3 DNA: TGTGCCAGCAGCTTAAAGGGAGGCGGGACCTACGAGCAGTACTTC.

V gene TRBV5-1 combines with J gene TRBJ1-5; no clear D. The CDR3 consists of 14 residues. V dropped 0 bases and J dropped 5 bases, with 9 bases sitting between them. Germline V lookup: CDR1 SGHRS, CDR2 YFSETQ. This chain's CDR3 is CASSLGDGDQPQHF. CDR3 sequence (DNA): TGCGCCAGCAGCTTGGGGGATGGAGATCAGCCCCAGCATTTT. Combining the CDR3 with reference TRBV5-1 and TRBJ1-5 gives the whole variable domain KAGVTQTPRYLIKTRGQQVTLSCSPISGHRSVSWYQQTPGQGLQFLFEYFSETQRNKGNFPGRFSGRQFSNSRSEMNVSTLELGDSALYLCASSLGDGDQPQHFGDGTRLSIL.

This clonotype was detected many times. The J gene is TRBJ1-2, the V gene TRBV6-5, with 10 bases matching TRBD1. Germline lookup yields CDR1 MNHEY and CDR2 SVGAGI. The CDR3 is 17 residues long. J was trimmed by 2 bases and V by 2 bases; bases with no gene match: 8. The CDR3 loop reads CASSYTKWGQGNYGYTF. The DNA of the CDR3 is TGTGCCAGCAGTTACACCAAATGGGGACAGGGGAACTATGGCTACACCTTC.

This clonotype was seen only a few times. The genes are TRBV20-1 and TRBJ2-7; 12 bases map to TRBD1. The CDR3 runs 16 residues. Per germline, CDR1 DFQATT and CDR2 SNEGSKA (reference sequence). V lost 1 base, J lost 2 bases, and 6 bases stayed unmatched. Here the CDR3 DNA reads TGCAGTGCTAGAGCTTGGGGACAGGGGGCCGCCTACGAGCAGTACTTC. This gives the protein CSARAWGQGAAYEQYF.

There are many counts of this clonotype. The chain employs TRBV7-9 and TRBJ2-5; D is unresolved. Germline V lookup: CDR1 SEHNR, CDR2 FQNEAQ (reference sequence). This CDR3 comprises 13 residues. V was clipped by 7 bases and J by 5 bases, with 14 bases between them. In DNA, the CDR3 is TGTGCCAGCAAGGTTCCCGAGGAGGAGACCCAGTACTTC. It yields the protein CASKVPEEETQYF. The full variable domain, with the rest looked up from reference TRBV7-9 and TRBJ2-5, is DTGVSQNPRHKITKRGQNVTFRCDPISEHNRLYWYRQTLGQGPEFLTYFQNEAQLEKSRLLSDRFSAERPKGSFSTLEIQRTEQGDSAMYLCASKVPEEETQYFGPGTRLLVL.

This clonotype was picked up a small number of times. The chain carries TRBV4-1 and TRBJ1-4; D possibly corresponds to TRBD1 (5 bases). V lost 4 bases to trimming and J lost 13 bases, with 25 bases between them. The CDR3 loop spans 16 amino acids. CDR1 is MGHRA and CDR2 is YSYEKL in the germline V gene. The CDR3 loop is CASSLQPGLGILALFF. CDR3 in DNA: TGCGCCAGCAGCCTACAACCGGGACTCGGAATTTTGGCACTGTTTTTT.

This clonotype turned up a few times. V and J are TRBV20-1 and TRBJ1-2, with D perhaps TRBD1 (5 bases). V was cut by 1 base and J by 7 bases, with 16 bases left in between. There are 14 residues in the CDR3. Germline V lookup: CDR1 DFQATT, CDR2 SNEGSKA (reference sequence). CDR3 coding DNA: TGCAGTGCTAGAGCCCAACCGGGGGGTAGTGGCTACACCTTC. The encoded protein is CSARAQPGGSGYTF.

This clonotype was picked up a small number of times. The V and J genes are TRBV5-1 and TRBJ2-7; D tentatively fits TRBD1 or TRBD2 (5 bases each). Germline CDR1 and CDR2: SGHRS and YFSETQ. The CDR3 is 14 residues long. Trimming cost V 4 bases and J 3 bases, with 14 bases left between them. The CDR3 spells CASSRTGGGYEQYF. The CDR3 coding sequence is TGCGCCAGCAGCAGAACAGGTGGGGGCTACGAGCAGTACTTC.

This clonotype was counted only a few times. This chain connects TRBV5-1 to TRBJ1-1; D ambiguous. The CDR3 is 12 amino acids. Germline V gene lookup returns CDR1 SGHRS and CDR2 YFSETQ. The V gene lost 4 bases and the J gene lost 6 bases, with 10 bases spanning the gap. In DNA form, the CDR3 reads TGCGCCAGCAGCGCCGGAGGCGCTGAAGCTTTCTTT. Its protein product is CASSAGGAEAFF.

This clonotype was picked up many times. The CDR3 sequence is CASRPGVSGELFF. Written as DNA, the CDR3 is TGTGCCAGCAGGCCAGGGGTTTCCGGGGAGCTGTTTTTT. The J gene is TRBJ2-2, the V gene TRBV2, with D tentatively TRBD1 (6 bases). Trimming took off 6 bases at V and 6 bases at J, with 11 bases between the two ends. This CDR3 is built from 13 residues. CDR1 is SNHLY and CDR2 is FYNNEI in the germline V gene.

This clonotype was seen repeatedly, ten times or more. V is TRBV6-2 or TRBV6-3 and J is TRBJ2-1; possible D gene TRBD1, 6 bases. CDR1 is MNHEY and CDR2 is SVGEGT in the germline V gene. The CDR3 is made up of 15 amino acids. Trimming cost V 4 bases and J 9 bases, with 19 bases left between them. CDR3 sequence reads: CASSLRVGRGSEQFF. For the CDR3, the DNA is TGTGCCAGCAGTTTACGAGTCGGCAGGGGCAGTGAGCAGTTCTTC.

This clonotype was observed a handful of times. The CDR3 here is CASSHVVDVTDTQYF. In nucleotides, the CDR3 is TGTGCCAGCAGCCACGTCGTGGATGTCACAGATACGCAGTATTTT. The chain employs TRBV7-9 and TRBJ2-3, with no clear D. The CDR3 totals 15 residues. V was shortened by 5 bases and J by 2 bases, with 14 bases between the two germline ends. CDR1 is SEHNR, CDR2 FQNEAQ, per germline (reference sequence).

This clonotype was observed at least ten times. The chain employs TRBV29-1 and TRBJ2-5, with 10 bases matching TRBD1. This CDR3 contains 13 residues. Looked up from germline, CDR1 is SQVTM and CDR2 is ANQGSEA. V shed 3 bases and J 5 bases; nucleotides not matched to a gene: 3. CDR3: CSVEGGQGETQYF. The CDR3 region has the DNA TGCAGCGTTGAGGGGGGACAGGGGGAGACCCAGTACTTC.

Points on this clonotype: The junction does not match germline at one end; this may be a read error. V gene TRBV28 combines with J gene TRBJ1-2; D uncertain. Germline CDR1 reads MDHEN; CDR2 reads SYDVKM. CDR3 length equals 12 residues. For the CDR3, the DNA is TGTACCAGCAGTTCGGTCCTCCTCGGCTACACCTTC. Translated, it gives CTSSSVLLGYTF.

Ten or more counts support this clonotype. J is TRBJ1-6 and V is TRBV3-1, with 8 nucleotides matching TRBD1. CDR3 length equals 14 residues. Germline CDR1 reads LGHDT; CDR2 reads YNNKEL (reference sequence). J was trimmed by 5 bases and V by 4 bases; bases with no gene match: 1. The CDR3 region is CASSPTGDNSPLHF. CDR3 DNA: TGTGCCAGCAGCCCGACAGGGGATAATTCACCCCTCCACTTT.

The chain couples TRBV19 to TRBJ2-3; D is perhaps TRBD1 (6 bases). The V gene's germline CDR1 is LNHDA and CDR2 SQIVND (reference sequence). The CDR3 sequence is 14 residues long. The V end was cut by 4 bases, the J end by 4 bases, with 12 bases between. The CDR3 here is CASSTVQGADTQYF. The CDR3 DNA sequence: TGTGCCAGTAGTACCGTACAGGGTGCAGATACGCAGTATTTT.

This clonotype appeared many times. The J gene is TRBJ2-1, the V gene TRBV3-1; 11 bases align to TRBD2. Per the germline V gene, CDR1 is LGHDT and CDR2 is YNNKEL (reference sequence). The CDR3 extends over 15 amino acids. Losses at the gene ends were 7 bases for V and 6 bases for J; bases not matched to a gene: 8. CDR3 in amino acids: CASTPLAGASNEQFF. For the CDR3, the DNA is TGTGCCAGCACCCCACTAGCGGGAGCGTCCAATGAGCAGTTCTTC.

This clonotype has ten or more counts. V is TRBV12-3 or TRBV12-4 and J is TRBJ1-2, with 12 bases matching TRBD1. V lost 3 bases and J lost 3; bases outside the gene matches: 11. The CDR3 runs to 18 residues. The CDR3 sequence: CASSFSPGQGASDYGYTF. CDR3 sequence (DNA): TGTGCCAGCAGTTTCTCTCCGGGACAGGGGGCGAGCGACTATGGCTACACCTTC.

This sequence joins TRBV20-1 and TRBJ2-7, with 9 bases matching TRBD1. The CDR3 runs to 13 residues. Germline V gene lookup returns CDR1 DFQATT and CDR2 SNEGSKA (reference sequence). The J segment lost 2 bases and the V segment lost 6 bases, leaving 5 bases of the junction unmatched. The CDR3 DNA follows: TGCAGTGCCGAGACAGGGGGGACCTACGAGCAGTACTTC. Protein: CSAETGGTYEQYF.

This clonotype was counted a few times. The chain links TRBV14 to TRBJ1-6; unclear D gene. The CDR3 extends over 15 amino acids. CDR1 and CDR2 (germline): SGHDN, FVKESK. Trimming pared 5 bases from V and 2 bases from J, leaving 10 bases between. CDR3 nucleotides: TGTGCCAGCAGCATCTCCAGCGCCTATAATTCACCCCTCCACTTT. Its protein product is CASSISSAYNSPLHF.

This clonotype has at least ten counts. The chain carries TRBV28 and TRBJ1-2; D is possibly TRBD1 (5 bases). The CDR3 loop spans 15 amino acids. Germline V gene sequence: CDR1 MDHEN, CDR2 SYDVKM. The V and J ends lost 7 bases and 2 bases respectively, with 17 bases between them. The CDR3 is CASNQPGRGNYGYTF. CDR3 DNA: TGTGCCAGCAACCAACCGGGACGGGGGAACTATGGCTACACCTTC.

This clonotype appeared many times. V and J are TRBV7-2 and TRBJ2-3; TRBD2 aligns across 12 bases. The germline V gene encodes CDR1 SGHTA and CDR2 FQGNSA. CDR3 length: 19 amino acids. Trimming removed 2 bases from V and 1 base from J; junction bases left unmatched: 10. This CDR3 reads CASSLPLAGGPSGTDTQYF. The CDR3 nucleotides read TGTGCCAGCAGCTTACCCCTAGCGGGGGGGCCGTCGGGCACAGATACGCAGTATTTT.

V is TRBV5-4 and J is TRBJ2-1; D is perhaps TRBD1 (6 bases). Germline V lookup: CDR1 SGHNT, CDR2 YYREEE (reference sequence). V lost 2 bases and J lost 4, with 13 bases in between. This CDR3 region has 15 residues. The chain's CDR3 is CASSLSGVGYNEQFF. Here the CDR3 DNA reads TGTGCCAGCAGCTTATCAGGGGTCGGGTACAATGAGCAGTTCTTC.

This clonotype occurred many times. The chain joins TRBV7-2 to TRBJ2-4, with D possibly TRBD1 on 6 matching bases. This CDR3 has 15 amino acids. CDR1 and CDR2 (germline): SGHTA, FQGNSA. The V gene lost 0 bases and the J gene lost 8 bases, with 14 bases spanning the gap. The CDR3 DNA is TGTGCCAGCAGCTTAGCGAGCCCGGGACAACACATTCAGTACTTC. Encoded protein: CASSLASPGQHIQYF.